The 16 T cell receptor beta chains below come from one sample, sequenced in a study of T cell repertoires in cytomegalovirus infection. The antigens of these receptors remain unknown. Via MiXCR, TCRdb re-called the reads, giving one row per CDR3 protein. The top ten hold approximately 19% of the sample, which has 250,000 to 300,000 distinct CDR3 sequences, 20% to 25% seen once. Sequencing was performed on cultured PBMCs, taken from culture after CMV antigen stimulation. All receptors come from a human donor in good health (CMV status not recorded). Some clones in this sample may be carry-over from other donors' samples.

This clonotype was counted between two and nine times. The V call is TRBV7-2, the J call TRBJ2-7; TRBD1 aligns across 8 bases. V lost 3 bases and J lost 1; bases outside the gene matches: 8. Germline CDR1 and CDR2: SGHTA and FQGNSA. This CDR3 spans 16 amino acids. For the CDR3, the DNA is TGTGCCAGCAGCTTTAGCCGGACAGGGCCTTCCTACGAGCAGTACTTC. As protein: CASSFSRTGPSYEQYF.

This clonotype was counted ten times or more. V gene TRBV7-9 combines with J gene TRBJ1-1; 9 bases line up with TRBD1. CDR1 is SEHNR, CDR2 FQNEAQ, per germline (reference sequence). V trimming: 5 bases; J trimming: 2 bases; junction bases outside the gene matches: 6. This CDR3 is built from 15 residues. The CDR3 nucleotides read TGTGCCAGCAGCCCCCGGGACAGGGTCAACACTGAAGCTTTCTTT. Residues: CASSPRDRVNTEAFF.

The chain joins TRBV19 to TRBJ2-1, with 9 bases lining up with TRBD2. Germline values: CDR1 LNHDA, CDR2 SQIVND (reference sequence). V shed 1 base and J 12 bases; nucleotides not matched to a gene: 16. This CDR3 contains 17 residues. DNA for the CDR3: TGTGCCAGTAGTATAGGGGGGGCTAGCGGGACCTCCATAAGGCAGTTCTTC. This encodes CASSIGGASGTSIRQFF.

This clonotype has more than one count but fewer than ten. Its ends do not fully match the called genes, so a read error is possible. The chain has TRBV11-2 and TRBJ2-5; D is unresolved. The CDR3 loop spans 11 amino acids. In germline, CDR1 is SGHAT, CDR2 FQNNGV. The CDR3 bases are TGTGCCAGCAGCTTACAAGGGACCCAGTACTTC. This translates into CASSLQGTQYF. Filled out from reference TRBV11-2 and TRBJ2-5, the complete variable domain reads EAGVAQSPRYKIIEKRQSVAFWCNPISGHATLYWYQQILGQGPKLLIQFQNNGVVDDSQLPKDRFSAERLKGVDSTLKIQPAKLEDSAVYLCASSLQGTQYFGPGTRLLVL.

The V and J genes are TRBV27 and TRBJ2-2, with TRBD2 matching over 12 bases. J gave up 2 bases and V 5 bases, and 3 bases lay outside the gene matches. The CDR3 loop spans 16 amino acids. Germline CDR1 and CDR2: MNHEY and SMNVEV (reference sequence). CDR3 residues: CASSMGLAGNTGELFF. CDR3 in DNA: TGTGCCAGCAGTATGGGACTAGCGGGCAACACCGGGGAGCTGTTTTTT.

Ten or more counts support this clonotype. The chain is built from TRBV7-2 and TRBJ2-3; D may be TRBD2 (5 bases). Germline V CDR1 and CDR2: SGHTA, FQGNSA. Trimming took off 1 base at V and 7 bases at J, with 18 bases between the two ends. The CDR3 is 16 residues long. The CDR3 loop is CASSLGFPGSTYTQYF. The CDR3 nucleotides are TGTGCCAGCAGCTTAGGGTTTCCGGGGAGCACTTATACGCAGTATTTT.

This clonotype was counted only a few times. The chain is built from TRBV5-1 and TRBJ2-5; TRBD2 is a possible D gene (5 bases). Germline V CDR1 and CDR2: SGHRS, YFSETQ. V was cut by 5 bases and J by 5 bases, with 13 bases left in between. The CDR3 is 13 amino acids. The CDR3 reads CASRQLELETQYF. The CDR3 DNA reads as TGCGCCAGCAGGCAACTAGAGTTGGAGACCCAGTACTTC.

In its sample, this clonotype was seen many times. V and J are TRBV5-5 and TRBJ2-1; possible D gene TRBD2, 6 bases. CDR1 SGHKS and CDR2 YYEKEE come from the germline V gene (reference sequence). CDR3 length: 17 residues. The V end lost 4 bases, the J end lost 6 bases, and 23 bases lay between the germline ends. CDR3 sequence reads: CASSVVVGGTPSNEQFF. The CDR3 coding sequence is TGTGCCAGCAGCGTCGTCGTGGGGGGAACTCCCAGCAATGAGCAGTTCTTC.

The rearrangement uses TRBV18 and TRBJ2-5; 11 nucleotides agree with TRBD2. The CDR3 is 16 amino acids. Trimming at V came to 3 bases and at J to 1 base, leaving 4 bases not matched to a gene. Germline values: CDR1 KGHSH, CDR2 LQKENI. The CDR3 DNA is TGTGCCAGCTCACCGGCTAGCGGGAGGCTCCAAGAGACCCAGTACTTC. Its protein is CASSPASGRLQETQYF.

This clonotype was recorded a few times. The chain joins TRBV15 to TRBJ2-3; D is perhaps TRBD2 (6 bases). V was clipped by 1 base and J by 0 bases, with 11 bases between them. This CDR3 is built from 16 residues. Germline V CDR1 and CDR2: LNHNV, YYDKDF (reference sequence). The CDR3 bases are TGTGCCACCAGCAGAGGAGCGGGTTCTAGCACAGATACGCAGTATTTT. Its translation: CATSRGAGSSTDTQYF.

The CDR3 here is CASSPHWGLPGELFF. CDR3 nucleotides: TGTGCCAGCAGCCCCCACTGGGGCCTCCCCGGGGAGCTGTTTTTT. V gene TRBV5-5 combines with J gene TRBJ2-2; maybe TRBD1 (5 bases). Germline V gene sequence: CDR1 SGHKS, CDR2 YYEKEE (reference sequence). CDR3 length equals 15 residues. V lost 4 bases and J lost 6, with 16 bases in between. Using reference TRBV5-5 and TRBJ2-2 for the parts outside the CDR3, the full variable domain is DAGVTQSPTHLIKTRGQQVTLRCSPISGHKSVSWYQQVLGQGPQFIFQYYEKEERGRGNFPDRFSARQFPNYSSELNVNALLLGDSALYLCASSPHWGLPGELFFGEGSRLTVL.

A note on this clonotype: One base away lies a much larger clone, so this may be a sequencing read error. The chain employs TRBV24-1 and TRBJ2-1; the D call may be TRBD1 or TRBD2 (7 bases each). The germline gives CDR1 KGHDR, CDR2 SFDVKD. CDR3 length equals 15 residues. Trimming pared 10 bases from V and 3 bases from J, leaving 18 bases between. The CDR3 spells CATGGGGSCYNEQFF. The CDR3 nucleotides are TGTGCCACGGGAGGGGGCGGGAGCTGCTACAATGAGCAGTTCTTC.

V usage is TRBV12-5 and J usage is TRBJ2-2; no firm D call. There are 14 residues in the CDR3. Trimming shortened V by 3 bases and J by 1 base, and 6 bases separated the two germline ends. Germline V gene data show CDR1 as LGHNT and CDR2 as FRNRAP. CDR3 bases: TGTGCTAGTGGTTTACTGGGGAACACCGGGGAGCTGTTTTTT. Translated: CASGLLGNTGELFF.

This clonotype was recorded a few times. The J gene is TRBJ2-7, the V gene TRBV7-2; 7 bases are a match to TRBD1. The J segment lost 0 bases and the V segment lost 5 bases, leaving 4 bases of the junction unmatched. The CDR3 totals 14 residues. CDR1 and CDR2 (germline): SGHTA, FQGNSA. In DNA, the CDR3 is TGTGCCAGCAGCACGACAGGGAGCTCCTACGAGCAGTACGTC. It yields the protein CASSTTGSSYEQYV.

This sequence joins TRBV6-1 and TRBJ1-5; no clear D gene. In germline, CDR1 is MNHNS, CDR2 SASEGT. The CDR3 contains 13 residues. Trimming took off 2 bases at V and 4 bases at J, with 6 bases between the two ends. Here the CDR3 reads CASSESRNQPQHF. Written as DNA, the CDR3 is TGTGCCAGCAGTGAAAGCCGAAATCAGCCCCAGCATTTT.

In its sample, this clonotype was seen a few times. This chain joins TRBV7-8 and TRBJ1-4, with D hard to call. Germline CDR1 SGHVS, CDR2 FQNEAQ. This CDR3 is built from 14 residues. V lost 0 bases, J lost 7 bases, and 9 bases lay in between. The CDR3 DNA sequence: TGTGCCAGCAGCTTAGCACGAGGAGGTGAAAAACTGTTTTTT. Residues: CASSLARGGEKLFF.